This T cell receptor beta chain originates from a study of T and B cells in COVID-19 patients. Study details: At median age approximately 30 years, recovered patients were younger than active-infection patients at 67.

From blood, roughly 250-550 ng of genomic DNA served as TRB template. This CDR3 region has 14 residues. Losses at the gene ends were 9 bases for V and 6 bases for J; bases not matched to a gene: 6. CDR1 LNHDA and CDR2 SQIVND come from the germline V gene (reference sequence). TRB rearrangements were amplified by multiplex PCR with BIOMED2 TRB-A/B primers. One entry per CDR3 protein, called by TCRdb with MiXCR from the multiplex PCR reads. The profile shows more than 13,000 distinct CDR3 sequences, about 30% of them singletons. Study-level points and caveats: Active COVID-19 showed highly clonal TRB repertoires; recovery showed diversity and richness above healthy donors. CD4+, regulatory T cell, CD8+ and sorted SARS-CoV-2-responsive or tetramer+ T cells were not yet sequenced. Of approximately 2,400 TCR clusters found only in the recovered cohort, a few dozen had low generation probability.

Relative to its sample, this clonotype is medium-sized (0.01 to 0.1%). Its antigen is unidentified. The V gene is TRBV19, the J gene TRBJ2-1; TRBD2 agrees at 12 bases. The sequenced sample was blood. The source is a human donor who had recovered from COVID-19. CDR3 sequence: CASLRTSGINEQFF. The CDR3 coding sequence is TGTGCCAGCCTTAGGACTAGCGGGATCAATGAGCAGTTCTTC.